Detailed here is one TCR beta chain. What it binds is not known. Researchers ran the assay at a deep level. Genomic DNA (from each subset) was split evenly across several immunoSEQ plates. This table comes from immunoSEQ multiplex PCR, and its TCRdb copy is limited to in-frame clones, with some not included. This sample has about 680,000 clones, with 72% found just once. Germline-derived CDR1 and CDR2 are MNHEY and SMNVEV (reference sequence). This CDR3 region has 12 residues. The germline V and J ends were trimmed by 6 bases and 3 bases, with 6 bases remaining between them. This sample is drawn from a study of shared clonotypes between healthy human individuals. Study-wide results and limits: At large depth, rarefaction still showed sorted-subset sequencing to be incomplete. Blood was the only sampled material, and tissue repertoires likely differ.

V and J are TRBV27 and TRBJ1-5; no firm D call. The clonotype was recovered from a woman aged 25 to 39 in good health. The sample consisted of memory CD4+ T cells sorted from blood. Documented subset: CD45RA-negative fraction. The chain's CDR3 is CASSPLNQPQHF. For the CDR3, the DNA is TGTGCCAGCAGCCCTCTCAATCAGCCCCAGCATTTT.